The entry below describes one TCR beta chain. The specificity of this receptor is unknown. No per-base quality is available; no much larger clone lies one base away. Within the sample, other DNA sequences also encode this same CDR3. The source of the sample is a study of persistence of HIV-infected CD4 T cells (TCRdb year 2020). Regarding the research as a whole: Suppressive ART had been received by participants for a median of 8 years. Peripheral blood samples of up to 180 mL were taken at multiple time points, with the exception of a couple of participants who underwent leukapheresis at a single time point. Anti-CD3/anti-CD28 stimulation activated a higher proportion of cells, with a lower memory fraction, than antigen stimulation. The study isolated CMV- and HIV-1 Gag-responding CD4+ T cells from ART-treated individuals to examine antigen-driven clonal expansion of HIV-1-infected cells. Proviral sequencing was used to assess clonality among infected cells, whereas TCRbeta sequencing gauged the clonality of all cells within each sorted population. Cross-participant TCR cluster analysis included 8 participants for CMV and more than five participants for Gag. The paper as a whole reports these results and caveats: TCR oligoclonality correlated with proviral oligoclonality within the same sorted populations. Only a small number of individuals took part in the study, and only a limited range of antigens was tested. Because the TCR analyses were done in bulk, restricting them to just the rare CMV-responding cells that actually carried HIV-1 proviruses was not possible. Enrichment of degenerate expanded CDR3beta sequences was found in antigen-responding cells, suggesting convergent selection of CD4+ responses to CMV and Gag. Significantly lower TCRbeta richness was observed in CMV- and Gag-responding cells than in anti-CD3/anti-CD28-responding cells, and higher oligoclonality was observed in CMV-responding cells than in CD3/CD28-stimulated and Gag-responding cells.

The immunoSEQ hsTCRB assay version 4, run in survey mode, was used to sequence TCRbeta repertoires from genomic DNA. For TCRbeta sequencing, genomic DNA was diluted to roughly 9.4 ng/uL, with up to 1 ug used per sample. In the paper's pipeline: Analysis of the TCRbeta data was done in ImmunoSeq Analyzer 3.0, and diversity was computed on productive nucleotide rearrangements. Using the Immunarch R package, lower-bound TCR diversity was estimated with the improved Chao index and clonality was estimated with the Gini coefficient. Different nucleotide rearrangements encoding the same CDR3beta amino acid sequence were treated as distinct clonotypes. Differential abundance analysis found TCRbeta sequences that were significantly enriched in antigen-responding cells compared with anti-CD3/anti-CD28-activated cells. GLIPH2 grouped TCRs by predicted peptide-MHC specificity, both within each participant and across combined participant data sets. Held by TCRdb, this immuneACCESS table contains in-frame sequences only and omits some clones. Under half of the omission traces to an unresolved V gene where checked; the cause of the rest is unknown. V, J and clone size reflect that table, while D and trimming were determined from the DNA. The sample records 45,000 or so clones, 80% to 90% of which are singletons. About 3.5% of the sample lies in the top ten.

The label giving this sample's treatment or condition can be read as: suppressive antiretroviral therapy. As a nonspecific positive control representing the CD4+ T cell repertoire, cells were stimulated with anti-CD3/anti-CD28 magnetic beads. Responding CD4+ T cells were sorted on the basis of upregulation of both CD40 ligand and CD69. Participants were HIV-1-infected adults who started suppressive ART during chronic infection. Plasma HIV-1 RNA had been undetectable (below 50 copies/mL) in participants for at least 4 years. To be included, participants needed a CD4+ T cell count above 400 cells/uL and a positive CMV serology. Before stimulation, PBMCs were isolated using density centrifugation and depleted of CD8+ T cells. For more than 15 hours, the CD8-depleted PBMCs were stimulated with anti-CD28/CD49d costimulation, a CD40-blocking antibody, and enfuvirtide to prevent new infections. Cells were sorted on a Beckman Coulter MoFlo Legacy or XDP sorter, with propidium iodide excluding dead cells. Genomic DNA was extracted with the QIAamp DNA Mini Kit for samples above one million cells, otherwise with the Quick-DNA Microprep Kit.

Reading the germline V gene gives CDR1 ENHRY and CDR2 SYGVKD. From the cysteine through the phenylalanine, the CDR3 covers 15 amino acids. Only the CDR3 DNA is retained, 45 bases long and in frame from the first base. V is trimmed back by 3 bases and J by 3 bases, and the junction contains 4 bases that no gene match accounts for. The V and J segments used are TRBV10-3 and TRBJ2-3; TRBD1 matches 9 bases in the middle. The TCR originated in an adult woman with HIV who was CMV-seropositive. This specimen consisted of CD4+ T cells sorted from PBMCs after roughly 18-hour stimulation, obtained from a patient who received antiretroviral therapy. Read against the paper, the sample's cell subset or site label means: CD40L+CD69+ CD4 T cells responding to anti-CD3/anti-CD28 beads, representing the overall repertoire. The CDR3 region: CAISEGDRETDTQYF. The DNA sequence follows: TGTGCCATCAGTGAAGGGGACAGGGAGACAGATACGCAGTATTTT.